The T cell receptor beta chain under discussion was sequenced for a study of low-dose radiotherapy and immunotherapy resistance in tumors. The time point: after trial treatment. This sample's treatment: LDRT plus nivolumab, ipilimumab, low-dose cyclophosphamide and aspirin (RACIN trial). TRAV- and TRBV-specific primers, spanning alpha and beta chains, primed first-strand cDNA. The authors amplified TCRs for approximately 20 PCR cycles with a constant-region primer and a V-primer adapter. MiXCR, run by TCRdb on the reads, gives a single entry per CDR3 protein. This sample carries tens of thousands of distinct CDR3 sequences, less than 30% of them seen once, and the ten largest clones take about 9.5%. This clonotype has ten or more counts. The material sequenced was PBMCs, taken after low-dose radiotherapy plus immunotherapy. This receptor was identified in a male donor with prostate cancer.

The CDR3 loop is CASSFATSGREYNEQFF. CDR3 DNA sequence: TGTGCCAGCAGTTTTGCGACTAGCGGGAGGGAGTACAATGAGCAGTTCTTC. The V gene is TRBV27, the J gene TRBJ2-1, with 14 nucleotides matching TRBD2. Trimming cost V 3 bases and J 4 bases; bases outside gene matches: 5. The CDR3 loop spans 17 amino acids. The germline CDR1 and CDR2 sequences are MNHEY and SMNVEV (reference sequence).